This TCR beta chain is drawn from a study of T cells after somatic rescue of genetic block. Sequencing was performed with immunoSEQ multiplex PCR; in TCRdb, only in-frame clones are kept and a portion is missing. This sample has about 110,000 clones; over 80% occur once, and the top ten carry roughly 1.4%. The length of the CDR3 is 12 residues. Between the trimmed V and J ends, which lost 2 bases and 3 bases, there was a span of 5 bases. The germline CDR1 and CDR2 sequences are SGHNT and YYREEE (reference sequence). This clonotype was sampled from a woman between 18 and 29 years old. What was sequenced was peripheral blood mononuclear cells (PBMCs). The chain is built from TRBV5-4 and TRBJ1-2; no definite D call. The CDR3 region is CASSFGDYGYTF. The CDR3 DNA follows: TGTGCCAGCAGCTTTGGGGACTATGGCTACACCTTC.